Included here is one T cell receptor (beta chain) sequence, with context. The data were obtained in a study of shared clonotypes between healthy human individuals. Method: immunoSEQ multiplex PCR; TCRdb's copy keeps in-frame clones and lacks some. The sample lists millions of clones, just over 90% seen once, with over 0.12% in the top ten. The material sequenced was naive CD4+ T cells sorted from blood. Stated subset: CD45RA+ positively selected. The source of this sequence is a man younger than 30 in good health.

For the CDR3, the DNA is TGTGCCAGCAGCGGGGGGGTGGTCGAGCAGTACTTC. Protein sequence: CASSGGVVEQYF. The V gene is TRBV7-8, the J gene TRBJ2-7, with 7 bases aligning to TRBD2. Germline V gene data show CDR1 as SGHVS and CDR2 as FQNEAQ. The ends lost 5 bases at V and 6 bases at J; junction bases unmatched: 4. The CDR3 has 12 residues.